This T cell receptor (beta chain) was found in a study of tumor-infiltrating lymphocytes in primary liver carcinoma. Study-level information: Samples returned roughly 3.5 to 7.5 million productive TCRbeta reads, a yield that was similar across tissue types. Whole-study results and caveats: Tumors significantly exceeded blood in top-250-clone fraction (p = 0.039).

cDNA specific to TCR beta was made from around 530 ng of total RNA, with a constant-region primer employed for priming. Construction of TCR beta libraries relied on three successive nested multiplex PCR rounds employing slightly modified ARM-PCR. Two initial PCR rounds of approximately 10 cycles each paired TRBV1-TRBV30 forward primers with a C-beta reverse primer. TCRdb itself ran the multiplex PCR reads through MiXCR, one entry per CDR3 protein. Altogether approximately 330,000 distinct CDR3 sequences are present, about 61% being singletons, with the ten largest covering 5% to 6.5%. From germline, CDR1 is SGHNT and CDR2 YYREEE (reference sequence). The CDR3 contains 13 residues. Germline DNA was extracted alongside blood RNA, which was obtained from unsorted whole blood. Note on this clonotype: Its antigen is not identified. An end of the junction does not agree with germline; a read error may underlie this.

The chain has TRBV5-4 and TRBJ2-5; 7 bases align to TRBD2. The receptor was isolated from a middle-aged man with primary liver carcinoma and hepatitis B virus infection. Sequences were obtained from peripheral blood. CDR3 coding DNA: TGTGCCAGCAGCTCTCGGGGGGTAGAGACCCAACACTTC. Amino acids: CASSSRGVETQHF.